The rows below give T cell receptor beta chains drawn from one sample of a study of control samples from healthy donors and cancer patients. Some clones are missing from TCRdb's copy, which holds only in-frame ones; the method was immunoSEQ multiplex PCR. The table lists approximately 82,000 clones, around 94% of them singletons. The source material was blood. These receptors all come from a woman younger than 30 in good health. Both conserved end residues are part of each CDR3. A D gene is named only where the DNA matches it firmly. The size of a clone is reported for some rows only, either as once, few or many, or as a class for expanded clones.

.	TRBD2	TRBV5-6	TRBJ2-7	CASSLVAGVNEQYF	TGTGCCAGCAGCTTGGTAGCGGGAGTGAACGAGCAGTACTTC
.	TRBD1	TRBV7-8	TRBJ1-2	CASSLRRQGAYDGYTF	TGTGCCAGCAGCTTAAGGCGGCAGGGGGCTTACGATGGCTACACCTTC
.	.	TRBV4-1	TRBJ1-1	CASSQVQGSNTEAFF	TGCGCCAGCAGCCAAGTTCAGGGATCCAACACTGAAGCTTTCTTT
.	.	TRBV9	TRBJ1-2	CASSINRDTNYGYTF	TGTGCCAGCAGCATTAACCGGGACACAAACTATGGCTACACCTTC
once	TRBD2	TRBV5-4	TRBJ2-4	CASSISGTSGNIQYF	TGTGCCAGCAGCATTAGCGGGACCTCCGGAAACATTCAGTACTTC
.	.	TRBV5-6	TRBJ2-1	CASSLDVSSYNEQFF	TGTGCCAGCAGCTTGGACGTTAGCTCCTACAATGAGCAGTTCTTC
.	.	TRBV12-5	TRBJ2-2	CASGRSRELFF	TGTGCTAGTGGCCGGTCCCGGGAGCTGTTTTTT
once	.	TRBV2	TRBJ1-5	CASSEGGFRGQPQHF	TGTGCCAGCAGTGAAGGCGGCTTTAGAGGTCAGCCCCAGCATTTT
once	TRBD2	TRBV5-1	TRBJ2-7	CASSFGGTAGYEQYF	TGCGCCAGCAGTTTCGGCGGCACAGCGGGGTACGAGCAGTACTTC
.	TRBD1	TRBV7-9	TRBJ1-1	CASSLRGTGVLNTEAFF	TGTGCCAGCAGCTTACGAGGGACAGGGGTCCTGAACACTGAAGCTTTCTTT
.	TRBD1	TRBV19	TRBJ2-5	CASRRDRAETQYF	TGTGCCAGTAGAAGGGACAGGGCTGAGACCCAGTACTTC
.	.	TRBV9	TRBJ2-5	CASSVEDRETQYF	TGTGCCAGCAGCGTAGAGGACCGAGAGACCCAGTACTTC
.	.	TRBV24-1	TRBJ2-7	CATSDPGGQGKSYEQYF	TGTGCCACCAGTGACCCCGGGGGGCAGGGGAAGTCCTACGAGCAGTACTTC
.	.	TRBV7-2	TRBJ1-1	CASSLVSSGGAPEAFF	TGTGCCAGCAGCTTAGTTTCGTCCGGGGGAGCTCCTGAAGCTTTCTTT
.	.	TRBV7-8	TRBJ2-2	CAGTLTRTGELFF	TGTGCCGGCACCCTCACGAGAACCGGGGAGCTGTTTTTT
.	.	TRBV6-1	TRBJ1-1	CASSEAFHTEAFF	TGTGCCAGCAGTGAAGCTTTCCACACTGAAGCTTTCTTT
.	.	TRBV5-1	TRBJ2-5	CASSLEGRQETQYF	TGCGCCAGCAGCTTGGAGGGACGGCAAGAGACCCAGTACTTC
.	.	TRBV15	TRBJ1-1	CATSRDDMNTEAFF	TGTGCCACCAGCAGAGATGACATGAACACTGAAGCTTTCTTT
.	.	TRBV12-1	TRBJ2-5	CASSFLGALQETQYF	TGTGCCAGCAGCTTTCTCGGGGCTCTACAAGAGACCCAGTACTTC
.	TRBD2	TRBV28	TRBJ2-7	CASGQGLAGTYEQYF	TGTGCCAGCGGCCAAGGACTAGCGGGAACCTACGAGCAGTACTTC
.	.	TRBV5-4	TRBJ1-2	CASVEGGVVNGYTF	TGTGCCAGTGTTGAAGGGGGAGTTGTAAATGGCTACACCTTC
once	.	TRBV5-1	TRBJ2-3	CASSLRGLSTDTQYF	TGCGCCAGCAGCTTACGGGGGCTTAGCACAGATACGCAGTATTTT
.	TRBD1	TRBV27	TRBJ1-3	CASSKTGSGNTIYF	TGTGCCAGCAGTAAGACAGGGTCTGGAAACACCATATATTTT
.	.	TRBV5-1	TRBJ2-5	CASSHRETQYF	TGCGCCAGCAGCCACCGAGAGACCCAGTACTTC
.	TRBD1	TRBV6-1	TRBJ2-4	CASSELQVLRGIAKNIQYF	TGTGCCAGCAGTGAACTACAGGTACTCAGGGGGATCGCCAAAAACATTCAGTACTTC
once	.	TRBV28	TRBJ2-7	CASSYSPSGAGQDEQYF	TGTGCCAGCAGTTATTCCCCCTCGGGAGCGGGACAGGACGAGCAGTACTTC
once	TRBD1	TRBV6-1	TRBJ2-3	CASSEGQGTDTQYF	TGTGCCAGCAGTGAGGGACAGGGAACAGATACGCAGTATTTT
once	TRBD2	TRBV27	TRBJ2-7	CASKKTSSGHYEQYF	TGTGCCAGCAAGAAGACTTCTAGCGGCCACTACGAGCAGTACTTC
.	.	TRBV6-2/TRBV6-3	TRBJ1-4	CASSYSRGANEKLFF	TGTGCCAGCAGTTACAGCAGGGGTGCTAATGAAAAACTGTTTTTT
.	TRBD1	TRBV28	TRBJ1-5	CASSPFGQGSGLGNQPQHF	TGTGCCAGCAGTCCCTTTGGACAGGGGTCCGGTTTGGGCAATCAGCCCCAGCATTTT
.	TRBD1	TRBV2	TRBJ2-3	CASRGGQGDADTQYF	TGTGCCAGCAGGGGGGGACAGGGTGACGCAGATACGCAGTATTTT